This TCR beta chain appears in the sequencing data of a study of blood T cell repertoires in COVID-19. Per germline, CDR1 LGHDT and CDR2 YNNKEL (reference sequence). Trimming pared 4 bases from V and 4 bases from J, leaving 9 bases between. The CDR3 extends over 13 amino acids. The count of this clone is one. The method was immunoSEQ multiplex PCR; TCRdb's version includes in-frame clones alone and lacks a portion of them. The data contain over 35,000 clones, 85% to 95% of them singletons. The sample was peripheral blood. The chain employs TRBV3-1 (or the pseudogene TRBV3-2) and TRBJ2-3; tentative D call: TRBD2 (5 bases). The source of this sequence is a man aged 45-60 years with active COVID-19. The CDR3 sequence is CASSPTRADTQYF. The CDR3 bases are TGTGCCAGCAGCCCTACGCGGGCAGATACGCAGTATTTT.